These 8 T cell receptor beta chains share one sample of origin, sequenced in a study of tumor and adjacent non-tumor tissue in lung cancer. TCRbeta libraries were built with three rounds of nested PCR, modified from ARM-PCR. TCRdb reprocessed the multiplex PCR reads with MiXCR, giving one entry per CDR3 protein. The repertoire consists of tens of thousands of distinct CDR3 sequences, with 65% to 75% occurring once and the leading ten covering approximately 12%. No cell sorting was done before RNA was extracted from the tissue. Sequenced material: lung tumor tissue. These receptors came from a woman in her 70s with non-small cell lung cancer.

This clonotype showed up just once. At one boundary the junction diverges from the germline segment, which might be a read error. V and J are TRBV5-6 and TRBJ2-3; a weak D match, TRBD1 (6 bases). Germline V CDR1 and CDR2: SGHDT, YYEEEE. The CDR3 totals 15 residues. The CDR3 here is CTSSLPGQHIDTQYF. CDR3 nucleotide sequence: TGTACCAGCAGCTTGCCCGGACAGCACATAGATACGCAGTATTTT.

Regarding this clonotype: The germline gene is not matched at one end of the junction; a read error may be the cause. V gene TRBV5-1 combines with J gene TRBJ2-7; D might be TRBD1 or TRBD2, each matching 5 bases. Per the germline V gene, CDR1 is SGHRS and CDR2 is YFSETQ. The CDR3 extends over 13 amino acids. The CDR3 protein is CASIFTGTYAQYF. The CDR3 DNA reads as TGCGCCAGCATCTTCACCGGGACCTACGCGCAGTACTTC.

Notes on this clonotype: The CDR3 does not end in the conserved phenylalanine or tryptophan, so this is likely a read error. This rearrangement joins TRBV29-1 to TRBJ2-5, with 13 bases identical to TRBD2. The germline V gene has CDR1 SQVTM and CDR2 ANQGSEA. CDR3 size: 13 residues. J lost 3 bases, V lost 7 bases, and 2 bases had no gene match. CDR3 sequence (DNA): TGCAGCGCCGGACTAGCGGGAGAAGAGACCCAGTACTCC. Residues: CSAGLAGEETQYS.

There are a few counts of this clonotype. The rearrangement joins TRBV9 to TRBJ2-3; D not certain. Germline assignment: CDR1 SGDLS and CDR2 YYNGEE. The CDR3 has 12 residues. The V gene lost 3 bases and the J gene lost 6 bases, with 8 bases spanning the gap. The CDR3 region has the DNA TGTGCCAGCAGCGCCGCGCTGGATACGCAGTATTTT. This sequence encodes CASSAALDTQYF.

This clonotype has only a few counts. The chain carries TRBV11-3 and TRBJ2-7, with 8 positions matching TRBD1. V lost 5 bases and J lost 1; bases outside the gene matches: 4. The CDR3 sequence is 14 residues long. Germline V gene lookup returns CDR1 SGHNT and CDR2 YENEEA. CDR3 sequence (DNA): TGTGCCAGCAGCCCCGGACAGGGTTCCTACGAGCAGTACTTC. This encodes CASSPGQGSYEQYF.

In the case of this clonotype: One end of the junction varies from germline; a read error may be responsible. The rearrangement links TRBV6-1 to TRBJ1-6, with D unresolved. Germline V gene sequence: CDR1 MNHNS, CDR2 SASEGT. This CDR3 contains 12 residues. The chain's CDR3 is CASSQNNSLLHF. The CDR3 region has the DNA TGTGCCAGCAGTCAGAATAATTCACTCCTCCACTTT.

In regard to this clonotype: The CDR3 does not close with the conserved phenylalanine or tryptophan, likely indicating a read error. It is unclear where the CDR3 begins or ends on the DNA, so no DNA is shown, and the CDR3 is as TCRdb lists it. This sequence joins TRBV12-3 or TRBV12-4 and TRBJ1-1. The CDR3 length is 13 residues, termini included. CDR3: CASSQAKNTDAIS.

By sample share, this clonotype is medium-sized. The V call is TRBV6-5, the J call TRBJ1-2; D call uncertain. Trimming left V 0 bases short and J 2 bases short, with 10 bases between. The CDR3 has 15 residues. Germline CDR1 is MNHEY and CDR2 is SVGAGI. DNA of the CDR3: TGTGCCAGCAGTTACTCCAGCGACATGAACTATGGCTACACCTTC. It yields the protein CASSYSSDMNYGYTF.